The 21 T cell receptor beta chains listed next were all sequenced from one sample in a study of CD4 and CD8 cells across lung adenocarcinoma regions. A single record per CDR3 protein comes from TCRdb applying MiXCR to the PCR reads. The sample lists around 15,000 distinct CDR3 sequences; approximately 50% were seen once. Sequencing was carried out using CD8+ T cells from the center of a lung tumor. These receptors originate from a female donor with lung adenocarcinoma. The CD4 and CD8 labels of this study may be unreliable.

Concerning this clonotype itself: The junction departs from germline at one end; a sequencing error may be responsible. V usage is TRBV6-5 and J usage is TRBJ2-4, with D possibly being TRBD1 or TRBD2 (6 bases each). The germline CDR1 and CDR2 sequences are MNHEY and SVGAGI. The CDR3 runs to 15 residues. The CDR3 reads CSAGYGGGDKDIQYF. Written as DNA, the CDR3 is TGTTCCGCGGGTTACGGGGGCGGGGACAAAGACATTCAGTACTTC.

Ten or more counts support this clonotype. This sequence joins TRBV7-2 and TRBJ2-3; perhaps TRBD2 as D (6 bases). The germline V gene has CDR1 SGHTA and CDR2 FQGNSA. Trimming stripped 3 bases from V and 5 bases from J, with 12 bases between. This CDR3 region has 14 residues. CDR3 bases: TGTGCCAGCAGCTTTTCCGGCGGGGTAGATACGCAGTATTTT. Translated: CASSFSGGVDTQYF.

CDR3 sequence (DNA): TGTGCCAGCAGCGTGCAGGGGACTAGCACAGATACGCAGTATTTT. It specifies CASSVQGTSTDTQYF. The V and J genes are TRBV11-2 and TRBJ2-3, with D possibly called TRBD1 or TRBD2 (6 bases each). Germline V gives CDR1 SGHAT, CDR2 FQNNGV. The V end was cut by 5 bases, the J end by 0 bases, with 12 bases between. This CDR3 spans 15 amino acids.

This clonotype was seen only a few times. A read error may explain this, as a much larger clone is one base away. The chain uses TRBV7-8 and TRBJ1-1; TRBD1 matches at 7 bases. Germline values: CDR1 SGHVS, CDR2 FQNEAQ. This CDR3 is 14 amino acids long. The J segment lost 1 base and the V segment lost 8 bases, leaving 7 bases of the junction unmatched. The CDR3 nucleotides read TGTGCCAGCGGCTCGACAGGGTGGAACACTGAAGCTTTCTTT. Protein: CASGSTGWNTEAFF.

This clonotype has a single count. The rearrangement joins TRBV6-1 to TRBJ2-3; tentative D call: TRBD2 (6 bases). The germline V gene has CDR1 MNHNS and CDR2 SASEGT. V shed 6 bases and J shed 7 bases, with 20 bases lying between them. The CDR3 is 15 residues long. CDR3 nucleotides: TGTGCCAGCAGGTCGGGGCCTTGCGGGAAAAATACGCAGTATTTT. Its protein is CASRSGPCGKNTQYF.

As concerns this clonotype: One end of the junction varies from germline; a read error may be responsible. The chain combines TRBV10-3 with TRBJ2-3, with TRBD2 as a possible D gene (7 bases). The CDR3 loop spans 14 amino acids. Germline CDR1 and CDR2: ENHRY and SYGVKD. This CDR3 reads CAGQGGASEDTQYF. The CDR3 nucleotides are TGTGCGGGCCAAGGGGGGGCATCGGAAGATACGCAGTATTTC.

This clonotype was counted many times. V and J are TRBV6-1 and TRBJ1-5; 11 bases fit TRBD1. The CDR3 spans 15 residues. Trimming cost V 6 bases and J 5 bases; bases outside gene matches: 6. Germline CDR1 and CDR2: MNHNS and SASEGT. The CDR3 region is CASSWTGGGDQPQHF. The CDR3 nucleotides are TGTGCCAGCAGCTGGACAGGGGGCGGCGATCAGCCCCAGCATTTT.

Only one count was recorded for this clonotype. One end of the junction is discordant with germline, which a read error may explain. This rearrangement joins TRBV10-3 to TRBJ2-2; 7 bases line up with TRBD1. This CDR3 contains 14 residues. The germline V gene encodes CDR1 ENHRY and CDR2 SYGVKD. The chain's CDR3 is CAIRKDGQTGALYF. The DNA of the CDR3 is TGTGCCATCAGGAAGGATGGGCAAACAGGGGCGCTGTATTTT.

V gene TRBV6-1 combines with J gene TRBJ2-5, with 8 bases lining up with TRBD2. The J call may be incorrect, as the DNA end agrees better with TRBJ2-7. The CDR3 extends over 15 amino acids. CDR1 and CDR2 (germline): MNHNS, SASEGT. CDR3 sequence reads: CASRAKAGGIYEQYF. The CDR3 nucleotides are TGTGCCAGCCGAGCAAAGGCGGGGGGTATCTACGAGCAGTACTTC.

This clonotype has a count of ten or more. A much larger clonotype is one base distant, so this may be a read error. The genes are TRBV6-5 and TRBJ2-1, with TRBD1 matching 8 bases. The J segment lost 13 bases and the V segment lost 7 bases, leaving 18 bases of the junction unmatched. Germline CDR1 MNHEY, CDR2 SVGAGI. The CDR3 has 15 residues. The CDR3 is CASNNYGQGIETQFF. CDR3 bases: TGTGCCAGCAATAACTATGGACAGGGAATAGAGACCCAGTTCTTC.

About this clonotype: Here the CDR3 omits its conserved ending phenylalanine or tryptophan, so a read error is the likely source. Because the CDR3's place on the DNA is in doubt, the DNA is left out and the CDR3 is given as listed by TCRdb. This rearrangement joins TRBV10-2 to TRBJ2-5; TRBD2, the table's D call, lacks a check against the DNA. The CDR3 contains 14 residues when both ends are counted. Germline-derived CDR1 and CDR2 are WSHSY and SAAADI. CDR3 protein: CASSEPGPEATQLL.

This clonotype was detected only a few times. The chain uses TRBV6-5 and TRBJ1-1; TRBD1 agrees at 7 bases. This CDR3 comprises 16 residues. V was pared by 2 bases and J by 3 bases, with 9 bases of the junction left unmatched. From germline, CDR1 is MNHEY and CDR2 SVGAGI. CDR3 nucleotide sequence: TGTGCCAGCAGTTACCCCTCGACAGGGAAGGACACTGAAGCTTTCTTT. This encodes CASSYPSTGKDTEAFF.

This clonotype came up once. The J gene is TRBJ2-1, the V gene TRBV27, with no clear D. The CDR3 is 11 amino acids. V lost 2 bases and J 8 bases, leaving 4 bases between the germline ends. CDR1 MNHEY and CDR2 SMNVEV come from the germline V gene (reference sequence). CDR3 amino acids: CASSLLDEQFF. The DNA for the CDR3 is TGTGCCAGCAGTTTACTGGATGAGCAGTTCTTC.

As concerns this clonotype: A read error may account for a junction end that differs from germline. The V call is TRBV4-1, the J call TRBJ2-4; perhaps D is TRBD1 or TRBD2 (6 bases each). The CDR3 loop spans 15 amino acids. CDR1 and CDR2 (germline): MGHRA, YSYEKL. The CDR3 DNA reads as TGCGCCAGCGGCTCGGGGGCCAGAGCCACAAACATGCAGTACTTC. Translation: CASGSGARATNMQYF.

The rearrangement links TRBV6-1 to TRBJ2-1; D perhaps matches TRBD2 (5 bases). Near its end, the DNA agrees better with TRBJ2-7, so the J call may be wrong. The germline V gene has CDR1 MNHNS and CDR2 SASEGT. CDR3 length equals 14 residues. CDR3 DNA sequence: TGTGCCAGCAGACCTATAGGACTTGCCCCCGAGCAGTACTTC. Amino acid sequence: CASRPIGLAPEQYF.

As for this clonotype: The junction does not match germline at one end; this may be a read error. The genes are TRBV10-2 and TRBJ2-5; 7 nucleotides line up with TRBD2. The germline gives CDR1 WSHSY, CDR2 SAAADI. The CDR3 covers 14 residues. The CDR3 DNA is TGTGCGGGGCGCGGGGGAGGGGAGCGAGAGACCCAGTACTTC. Translation: CAGRGGGERETQYF.

This chain uses TRBV6-1 with TRBJ2-5; 7 bases match TRBD1. The germline gives CDR1 MNHNS, CDR2 SASEGT. The V and J ends lost 4 bases and 5 bases, in that order; junction bases with no gene match: 7. The CDR3 has 14 residues. The CDR3 DNA sequence: TGTGCCAGCAGTGGAACAGGGGTTGGGGAGACCCAGTACTTC. Protein product: CASSGTGVGETQYF.

The rearrangement links TRBV7-6 to TRBJ1-4, with D hard to call. The CDR3 totals 18 residues. Germline V gene data show CDR1 as SGHVS and CDR2 as FNYEAQ. V lost 0 bases to trimming and J lost 1 base, with 15 bases between them. The CDR3 region is CASSLAMVAGRTNEKLFF. CDR3 DNA: TGTGCCAGCAGCTTAGCGATGGTGGCCGGGAGAACTAATGAAAAACTGTTTTTT.

This clonotype was recorded many times. The rearrangement uses TRBV7-6 and TRBJ2-5; D not resolved. Trimming pared 5 bases from V and 4 bases from J, leaving 8 bases between. CDR1 and CDR2 (germline): SGHVS, FNYEAQ. This CDR3 comprises 12 residues. The CDR3 here is CASSRSRETQYF. CDR3 in DNA: TGTGCCAGCAGCCGCTCAAGAGAGACCCAGTACTTC.

The CDR3 DNA reads TGCGCCAGCAGCCAAGTTACTGGGGACAATGAGCAGTTCTTC. Protein product: CASSQVTGDNEQFF. This chain links TRBV4-1 with TRBJ2-1; D uncertain. Germline V lookup: CDR1 MGHRA, CDR2 YSYEKL. The CDR3 consists of 14 residues. Between the trimmed V and J ends, which lost 1 base and 5 bases, there was a span of 9 bases.

The table lists this clonotype with many counts. J is TRBJ1-2 and V is TRBV15, with D maybe TRBD1 (5 bases). CDR3 length: 12 amino acids. V lost 0 bases and J lost 11, with 10 bases in between. Germline assignment: CDR1 LNHNV and CDR2 YYDKDF (reference sequence). The CDR3 bases are TGTGCCACCAGCAGAGATATGGCAGGGTACACCTTC. It yields the protein CATSRDMAGYTF.